This T cell receptor beta chain is drawn from a study of T cells expressing NK-cell markers. TCRdb re-called the 5' RACE reads and gives one entry per CDR3 protein, without DNA. There are some 600,000 distinct CDR3 sequences in the sample, with approximately 3.6% held by the top ten. The germline V gene has CDR1 SGDLS and CDR2 YYNGEE. This CDR3 has 14 amino acids. The sample taken for sequencing was blood T cells: a sorted CD56 or NKG2C T cell subset, CD4+ or CD8+ T cells, or bulk PBMC T cells (not recorded which). The gene calls are TRBV9 and TRBJ2-7; with no DNA, the TCRdb D assignment of TRBD2 cannot be verified. This sequence was found in a man younger than 35 in good health. CDR3 protein: CASSVGVSGFEQYF.